The source of this T cell receptor (beta chain) is a study of early T cells in non-severe SARS-CoV-2 infection. Study details: From unsorted whole blood, bulk RNA was sequenced, and the chains remained unpaired. Study-wide results and limits: Matches to VDJdb favored anti-spike CD8 responses and missed private and CD4 specificities.

TCRdb itself ran the 5' RACE reads through MiXCR, one entry per CDR3 protein. The sample yields around 50,000 distinct CDR3 sequences, approximately 10% seen once. This CDR3 has 12 amino acids. Germline V gives CDR1 ENHRY, CDR2 SYGVKD. With 11 bases clipped from V and 6 bases from J, the junction kept 3 bases outside the gene matches. In regard to this clonotype: As yet, its antigen is unknown.

This chain joins TRBV10-3 and TRBJ2-3; 12 bases fit TRBD1. The material sequenced was whole blood. This TCR came from an adult who was a healthcare worker with PCR-confirmed SARS-CoV-2 infection or an uninfected control (not recorded which). The CDR3 DNA follows: TGTGCCTCGGGACAGGGGGCCGATACGCAGTATTTT. It specifies CASGQGADTQYF.